This TCR beta chain was recorded in a study of blood T cells in healthy people across ages. The CDR3 consists of 15 residues. Looked up from germline, CDR1 is DFQATT and CDR2 is SNEGSKA (reference sequence). J gave up 2 bases and V 5 bases, and 8 bases lay outside the gene matches. Combining a sample-barcoded 5' primer with a J-beta primer mix, a second PCR ran for about 6 to 12 cycles. TCRdb ran MiXCR on the 5' RACE reads and lists one entry per CDR3 protein. Here the sample spans around 1.7 million distinct CDR3 sequences, roughly 30% being singletons. Sequenced: blood. The receptor was isolated from a woman aged 30 to 39 in good health. The chain carries TRBV20-1 and TRBJ2-4, with 8 bases lining up with TRBD1. CDR3 sequence reads: CSAVDPGGPKNIQYF. The CDR3 DNA reads TGCAGTGCTGTAGATCCAGGGGGCCCCAAAAACATTCAGTACTTC.